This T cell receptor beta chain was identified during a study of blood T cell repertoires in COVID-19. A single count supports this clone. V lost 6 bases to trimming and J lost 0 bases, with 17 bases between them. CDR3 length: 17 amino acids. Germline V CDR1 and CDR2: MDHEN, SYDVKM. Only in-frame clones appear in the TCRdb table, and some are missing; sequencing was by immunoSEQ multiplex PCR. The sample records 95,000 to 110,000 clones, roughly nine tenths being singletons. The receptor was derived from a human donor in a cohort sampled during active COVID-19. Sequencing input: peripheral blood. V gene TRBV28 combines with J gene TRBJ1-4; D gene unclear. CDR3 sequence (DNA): TGTGCCAGCAGCTCCGTCAGGAATTTTGCAACTAATGAAAAACTGTTTTTT. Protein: CASSSVRNFATNEKLFF.